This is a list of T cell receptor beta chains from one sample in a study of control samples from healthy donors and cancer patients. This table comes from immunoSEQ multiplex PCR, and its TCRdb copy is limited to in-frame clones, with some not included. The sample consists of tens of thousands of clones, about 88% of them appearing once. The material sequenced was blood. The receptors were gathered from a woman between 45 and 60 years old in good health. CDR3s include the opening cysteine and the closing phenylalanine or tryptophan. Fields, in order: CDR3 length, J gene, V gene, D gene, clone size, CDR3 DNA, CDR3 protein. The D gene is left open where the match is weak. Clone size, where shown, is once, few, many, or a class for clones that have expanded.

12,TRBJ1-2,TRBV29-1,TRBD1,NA,TGCAGCGTTGAGGGACAGGACAATGGCTACACCTTC,CSVEGQDNGYTF
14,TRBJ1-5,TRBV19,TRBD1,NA,TGTGCCAGTAGTATCGGACAGGGGGGTCAGCCCCAGCATTTT,CASSIGQGGQPQHF
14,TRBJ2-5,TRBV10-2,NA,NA,TGCGCCAGCAGAAAACTAGGGACAAAAGAGACCCAGTACTTC,CASRKLGTKETQYF
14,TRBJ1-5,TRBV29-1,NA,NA,TGCAGCGTTGGGGAGGTGGAGGGCGGTCAGCCCCAGCATTTT,CSVGEVEGGQPQHF
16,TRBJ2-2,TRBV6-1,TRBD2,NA,TGTGCCAGCAGTGGGCAACTAGCGGGGGGGACCGGGGAGCTGTTTTTT,CASSGQLAGGTGELFF
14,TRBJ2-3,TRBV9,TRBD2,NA,TGTGCCAGCAGCGTACGGCGGGGGGGAGATACGCAGTATTTT,CASSVRRGGDTQYF
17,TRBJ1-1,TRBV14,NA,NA,TGTGCCAGCAGCCAGTTAGGGAGTAATCTAAGGTACACTGAAGCTTTCTTT,CASSQLGSNLRYTEAFF
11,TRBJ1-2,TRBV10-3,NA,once,TGTGCCATCAGTGGAGGAGATGGCTACACCTTC,CAISGGDGYTF
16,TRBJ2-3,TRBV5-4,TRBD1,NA,TGTGCCAGCAGCTCGGACGGGACAGGGTGGGGAGATACGCAGTATTTT,CASSSDGTGWGDTQYF
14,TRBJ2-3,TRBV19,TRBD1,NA,TGTGCCAGTAGCGTGACAGGGGGAGCAGATACGCAGTATTTT,CASSVTGGADTQYF